This TCR beta chain was identified during a study of shared clonotypes between healthy human individuals. As for the study in general: Per donor, three plates held CD4 naive cells, three held CD4 memory, two held CD8 naive and one held CD8 memory. Study conclusions and caveats: Researchers sampled blood only, noting tissue repertoires likely differ. Estimated richness was generally greater in naive than memory subsets.

Method: immunoSEQ multiplex PCR; TCRdb's copy keeps in-frame clones and lacks some. The profile shows about 2.2 million clones, roughly 95% of them singletons. Naive CD8 cells were CD45RO-negative, positively selected for CCR7, excluding terminally differentiated effector memory CD45RA+ cells. CDR1 MNHEY and CDR2 SMNVEV come from the germline V gene (reference sequence). The CDR3 is made up of 14 amino acids. Trimming removed 2 bases from V and 4 bases from J, with 9 bases in between. Comments on this clone: Its antigen is not known. The identical CDR3 is also encoded by other nucleotide sequences in the sample.

The clonotype originates from a man younger than 30 in good health. Some clones in this sample may be carry-over from other donors' samples. The specimen sequenced was naive CD8+ T cells from PBMCs. The V gene is TRBV27, the J gene TRBJ2-1; D may match TRBD1 or TRBD2 (7 bases each). In DNA form, the CDR3 reads TGTGCCAGCAGTTTACAGGGGGGGTACAATGAGCAGTTCTTC. This gives the protein CASSLQGGYNEQFF.